The rows below give T cell receptor beta chains drawn from one sample of a study of T cells in Graves' hyperthyroidism and ophthalmopathy. MiXCR, run by TCRdb on the multiplex PCR reads, gives a single entry per CDR3 protein. The sample consists of approximately 600,000 distinct CDR3 sequences, around 14% of them appearing once. Specimen: blood. Receptor source: a woman in her twenties or thirties with Graves' hyperthyroidism that later progressed to Graves' ophthalmopathy. Both conserved end residues are part of each CDR3. D genes are given only for firm matches. Rows may omit the clone size; those that give it use once, few, many or a size class.

.	14	.	TRBV4-1	TRBJ2-7	TGCGCCAGCAGCCACGATGACCTGAATGACGAGCAGTACTTC	CASSHDDLNDEQYF
TRBD2	15	many	TRBV2	TRBJ2-3	TGTGCCAGCAGCCTAGGGGGGACTAGCGCGGATACGCAGTATTTT	CASSLGGTSADTQYF
.	14	many	TRBV5-8	TRBJ2-3	TGTGCCAGCAGCCGGGACGCCGGCACAGATACGCAGTATTTT	CASSRDAGTDTQYF
.	16	.	TRBV12-3/TRBV12-4	TRBJ1-4	TGTGCCAGCAGTCCCTCTGGGTGGGCAACTAATGAAAAACTGTTTTTT	CASSPSGWATNEKLFF
.	14	.	TRBV19	TRBJ2-7	TGTGCCAGTAGGAAAGATCGACTAGTGGGGGAGCAGTACTTC	CASRKDRLVGEQYF
.	15	.	TRBV11-2	TRBJ1-1	TGTGCCAGCAGCCCAGCCTGGTCGAGGGGCTCTGAAGCTTTCTTT	CASSPAWSRGSEAFF
TRBD2	15	.	TRBV2	TRBJ2-7	TGTGCCAGCAGTAGGACTAGCGGGAGTGTCCACGAGCAGTACTTC	CASSRTSGSVHEQYF
.	15	few	TRBV29-1	TRBJ2-2	TGCAGCGTTGCTTGGCGGGGGCTCAACACCGGGGAGCTGTTTTTT	CSVAWRGLNTGELFF
.	12	many	TRBV27	TRBJ2-7	TGTGCCAGCAGTCCACAGGTCTACGAGCAGTACTTC	CASSPQVYEQYF
TRBD1	15	many	TRBV5-1	TRBJ1-1	TGCGCCAGCAGCTCGACAGGGATTGCGAACACTGAAGCTTTCTTT	CASSSTGIANTEAFF